The source of this TCR beta chain is a study of T cells in Graves' hyperthyroidism and ophthalmopathy. Overall study findings and caveats: With a median lead of around 6.7 months before onset, the model predicted ophthalmopathy. The majority of expanded thyroid clonotypes above 0.001 also appeared in blood. Classification by a 13 V-J model distinguished ophthalmopathy from stable hyperthyroidism.

Every diagnosis used clinical symptoms, serum thyroxine and TRAb, thyroid ultrasound and orbital computed tomography. Researchers amplified the TCR beta CDR3 regions from RNA transcripts. First-round RT-PCR of the TCR CDR3 relied on the HTBI primer set. One entry per CDR3 protein, called by TCRdb with MiXCR from the multiplex PCR reads. The sample includes about 640,000 distinct CDR3 sequences, just under 45% of them seen just once. This clonotype was counted a few times. Its antigen remains unknown. CDR1 SGHVS and CDR2 FNYEAQ come from the germline V gene. This CDR3 region has 15 residues. The V gene lost 4 bases and the J gene lost 1 base, with 11 bases spanning the gap.

This chain links TRBV7-6 with TRBJ1-3; D possibly corresponds to TRBD1 (5 bases). This receptor was obtained from an adult man with Graves' disease, either hyperthyroidism or ophthalmopathy (not recorded which). The source material was peripheral blood or thyroid tissue (not recorded which). CDR3 bases: TGTGCCAGCAGCTATCAGGGTTTTTCTGGAAACACCATATATTTT. Its translation: CASSYQGFSGNTIYF.